This T cell receptor beta chain was sequenced in a study of blood T cell repertoires in COVID-19. This clone was detected a few times. Authors' processing steps: Amplification from reference gene primers served as the basis for estimated nucleated cell counts. Clones were sequenced by immunoSEQ multiplex PCR, and TCRdb holds only the in-frame ones, with some missing. That table supplies the V and J calls and clone size; D and trimming were determined from the DNA. The sample records about 140,000 clones, 65% to 80% being singletons. V shed 1 base and J shed 1 base, with 14 bases lying between them. The CDR3 consists of 16 residues. Germline CDR1 and CDR2: LGHDT and YNNKEL (reference sequence).

The source is a woman aged 55-69 years with acute or convalescent COVID-19. The specimen sequenced was peripheral blood. V usage is TRBV3-1 (or the pseudogene TRBV3-2) and J usage is TRBJ2-7; D not resolved. CDR3 in DNA: TGTGCCAGCAGCCAAGTCCTGCAGACACGGTCCTACGAGCAGTACTTC. Protein sequence: CASSQVLQTRSYEQYF.